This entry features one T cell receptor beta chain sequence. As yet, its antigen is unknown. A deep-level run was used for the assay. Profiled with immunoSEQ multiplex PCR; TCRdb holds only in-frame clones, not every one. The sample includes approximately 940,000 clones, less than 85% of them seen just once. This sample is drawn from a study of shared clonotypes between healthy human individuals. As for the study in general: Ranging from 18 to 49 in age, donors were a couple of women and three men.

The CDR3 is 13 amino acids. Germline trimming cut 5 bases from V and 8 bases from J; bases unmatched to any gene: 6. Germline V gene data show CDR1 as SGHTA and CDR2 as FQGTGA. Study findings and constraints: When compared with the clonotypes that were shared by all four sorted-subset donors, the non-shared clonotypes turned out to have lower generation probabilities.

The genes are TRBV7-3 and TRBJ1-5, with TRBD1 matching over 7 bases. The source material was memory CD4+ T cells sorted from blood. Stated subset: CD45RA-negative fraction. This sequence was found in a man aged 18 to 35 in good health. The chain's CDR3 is CASSIRQGEPQHF. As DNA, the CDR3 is TGTGCCAGCAGCATCCGACAGGGAGAGCCCCAGCATTTT.